This TCR beta chain was documented in a study of T-cell memory formation after mild COVID-19. CDR1 and CDR2 (germline): SGHTA, FQGNSA. The CDR3 is made up of 13 amino acids. V gave up 5 bases and J gave up 5 bases, with 10 bases separating them. Via MiXCR, TCRdb re-called the 5' RACE reads, giving one row per CDR3 protein. Counted here are 250,000 or so distinct CDR3 sequences, more than 15% occurring once; the ten biggest clones make up under 30%. The sequence derives from a man between 18 and 35 years old who had mild COVID-19 (a few samples of this study predate the infection). Cell type and time point are not known. The sample was PBMCs or a T cell subset sorted from them (not recorded which). The chain links TRBV7-2 to TRBJ1-5; D not resolved. The DNA for the CDR3 is TGTGCCAGCAGCCAAAACCAGGATCAGCCCCAGCATTTT. Translation: CASSQNQDQPQHF. Supplemented by reference TRBV7-2 and TRBJ1-5, the full variable domain reads GAGVSQSPSNKVTEKGKDVELRCDPISGHTALYWYRQSLGQGLEFLIYFQGNSAPDKSGLPSDRFSAERTGGSVSTLTIQRTQQEDSAVYLCASSQNQDQPQHFGDGTRLSIL.